This T cell receptor (beta chain) stems from a study of blood T cell repertoires in COVID-19. About the study: Acute-phase and convalescent COVID-19 samples originated in the United States, Italy and Spain. In each case, the material was cDNA or gDNA derived from T cells, B-cell-depleted T cells, or PBMCs.

The CDR3 runs 13 residues. Trimming at V came to 2 bases and at J to 5 bases, leaving 2 bases not matched to a gene. Per germline, CDR1 MDHEN and CDR2 SYDVKM. Original processing notes: Amplification of reference gene primers provided the estimated nucleated cell counts. Generated by immunoSEQ multiplex PCR, the TCRdb table keeps only in-frame clones and is missing some. V, J and clone size were drawn from that table, and D and trimming were deduced from the DNA. This sample has some 320,000 clones, with 65% to 90% found just once. The sequence was obtained from a human donor in a cohort sampled during active COVID-19. Source material: peripheral blood. The chain employs TRBV28 and TRBJ2-7, with 8 bases aligning to TRBD1. In DNA, the CDR3 is TGTGCCAGCAGTTTAGGACAGGGCGACGAGCAGTACTTC. Its translation is CASSLGQGDEQYF.